This paragraph covers one TCR beta chain sequence. Its antigen remains unidentified. The same CDR3 arises from other DNA sequences in this sample as well. 60 Vbeta and 13 Jbeta primers were used in PCR. The protocol was immunoSEQ multiplex PCR, while the TCRdb copy is restricted to in-frame clones and leaves out a portion. The sample lists 110,000 to 150,000 clones, approximately 80% occurring once. These data originate in a study of cytomegalovirus exposure and HLA in healthy donors. Overall study findings and caveats: The listing of roughly 160 TCR beta chains classed them as cytomegalovirus-associated. Across donors, sequencing depth was assumed by presence/absence analyses to be roughly uniform. In a later analysis, HLA-C alleles had the fewest associated TCRs, DRB1 alleles the most.

The CDR3 loop spans 14 amino acids. CDR1 and CDR2 from the germline V gene are SGHVS and FNYEAQ. The V end was cut by 2 bases, the J end by 2 bases, with 7 bases between. The chain uses TRBV7-6 and TRBJ2-1, with D tentatively TRBD2 (5 bases). Sequenced input: PBMCs. The receptor's source is a woman aged 40 to 50 in good health and CMV-seronegative. CDR3 region: CASSLSGTYNEQFF. The CDR3 DNA is TGTGCCAGCAGCTTAAGCGGCACCTACAATGAGCAGTTCTTC.